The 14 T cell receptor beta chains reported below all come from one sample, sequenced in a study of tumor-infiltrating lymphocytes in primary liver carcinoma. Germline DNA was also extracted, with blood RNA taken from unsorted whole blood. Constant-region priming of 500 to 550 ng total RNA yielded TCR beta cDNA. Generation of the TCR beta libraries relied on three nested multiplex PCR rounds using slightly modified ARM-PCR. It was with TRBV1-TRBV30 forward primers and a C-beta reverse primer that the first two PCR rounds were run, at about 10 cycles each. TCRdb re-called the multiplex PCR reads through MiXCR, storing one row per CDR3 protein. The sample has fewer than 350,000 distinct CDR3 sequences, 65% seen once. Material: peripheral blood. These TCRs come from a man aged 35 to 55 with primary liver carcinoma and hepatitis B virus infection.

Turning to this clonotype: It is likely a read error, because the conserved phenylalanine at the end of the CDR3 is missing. The CDR3 spells CASTLGGIETQYL. The CDR3 coding sequence is TGTGCCAGCACTCTCGGGGGGATAGAGACCCAGTACCTC. The chain combines TRBV7-8 with TRBJ2-5; TRBD2 aligns across 7 bases. Germline V gives CDR1 SGHVS, CDR2 FQNEAQ. The J segment lost 4 bases and the V segment lost 7 bases, leaving 6 bases of the junction unmatched. This CDR3 contains 13 residues.

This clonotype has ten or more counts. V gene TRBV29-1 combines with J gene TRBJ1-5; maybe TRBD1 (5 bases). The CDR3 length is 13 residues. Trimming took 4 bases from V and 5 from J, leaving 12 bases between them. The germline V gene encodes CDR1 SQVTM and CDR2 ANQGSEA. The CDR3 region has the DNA TGCAGCGTTGGTGGCGTAGGGGATCAGCCCCAGCATTTT. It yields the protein CSVGGVGDQPQHF. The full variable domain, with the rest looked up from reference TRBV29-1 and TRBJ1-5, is SAVISQKPSRDICQRGTSLTIQCQVDSQVTMMFWYRQQPGQSLTLIATANQGSEATYESGFVIDKFPISRPNLTFSTLTVSNMSPEDSSIYLCSVGGVGDQPQHFGDGTRLSIL.

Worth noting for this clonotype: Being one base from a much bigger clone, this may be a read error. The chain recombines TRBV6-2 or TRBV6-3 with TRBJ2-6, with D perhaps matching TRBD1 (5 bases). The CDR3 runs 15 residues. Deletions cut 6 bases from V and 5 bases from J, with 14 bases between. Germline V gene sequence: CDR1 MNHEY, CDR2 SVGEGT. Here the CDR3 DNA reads TGTGCCAGCAGCGAAACAGGATCTAGGGCCAACGTCCTGACTTTC. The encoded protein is CASSETGSRANVLTF.

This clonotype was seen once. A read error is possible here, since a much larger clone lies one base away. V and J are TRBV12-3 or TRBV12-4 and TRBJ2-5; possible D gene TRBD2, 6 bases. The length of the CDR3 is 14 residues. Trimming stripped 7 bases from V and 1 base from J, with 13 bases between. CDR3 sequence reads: CASKEEGTQETQYF. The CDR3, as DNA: TGTGCCAGCAAGGAGGAGGGGACCCAAGAGACCCAGTACTTC.

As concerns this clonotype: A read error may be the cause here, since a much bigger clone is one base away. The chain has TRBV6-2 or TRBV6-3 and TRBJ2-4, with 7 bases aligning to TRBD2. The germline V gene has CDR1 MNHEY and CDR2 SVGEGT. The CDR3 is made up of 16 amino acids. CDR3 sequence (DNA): TGTGCCAGCGGCTCGATGGGTGGCGGGAGTAAAAACATTCAGTGCTTC. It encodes CASGSMGGGSKNIQCF.

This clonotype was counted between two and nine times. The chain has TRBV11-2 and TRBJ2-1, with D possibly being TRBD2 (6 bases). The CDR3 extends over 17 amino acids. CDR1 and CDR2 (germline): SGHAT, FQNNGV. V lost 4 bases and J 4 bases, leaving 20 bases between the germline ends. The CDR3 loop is CASSSPGAGSRYNEQFF. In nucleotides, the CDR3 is TGTGCCAGCAGCTCCCCAGGTGCGGGATCGCGTTACAATGAGCAGTTCTTC.

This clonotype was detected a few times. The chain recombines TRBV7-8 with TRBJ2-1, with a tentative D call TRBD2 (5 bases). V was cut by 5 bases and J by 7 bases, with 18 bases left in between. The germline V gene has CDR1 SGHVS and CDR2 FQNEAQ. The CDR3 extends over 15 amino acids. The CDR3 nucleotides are TGTGCCAGCAGCCCGAACGGTGGGAGAGTGAATGAGCAGTTCTTC. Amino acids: CASSPNGGRVNEQFF.

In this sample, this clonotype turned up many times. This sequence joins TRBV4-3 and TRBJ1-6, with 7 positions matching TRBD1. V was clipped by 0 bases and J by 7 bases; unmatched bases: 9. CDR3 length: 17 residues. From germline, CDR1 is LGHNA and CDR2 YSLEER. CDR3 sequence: CASSQDRPTGTNSPLHF. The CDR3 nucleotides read TGCGCCAGCAGCCAAGATCGTCCGACAGGGACGAATTCACCCCTCCACTTT.

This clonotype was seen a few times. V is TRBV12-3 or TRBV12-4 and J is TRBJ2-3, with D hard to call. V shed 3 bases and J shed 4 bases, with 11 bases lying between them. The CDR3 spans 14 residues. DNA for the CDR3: TGTGCCAGCAGTTTGAGTTCTGCGGCAGATACGCAGTATTTT. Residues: CASSLSSAADTQYF.

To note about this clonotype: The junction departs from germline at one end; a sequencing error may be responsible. CDR3 in amino acids: CVSSLETGGGNEQFF. DNA of the CDR3: TGCGTCAGCAGCTTGGAAACAGGGGGCGGGAATGAGCAGTTCTTC. The chain combines TRBV5-1 with TRBJ2-3; 9 bases are shared with TRBD1. Judging by the DNA end, TRBJ2-1 fits better; the J call may be wrong. This CDR3 spans 15 amino acids. Looked up from germline, CDR1 is SGHRS and CDR2 is YFSETQ.

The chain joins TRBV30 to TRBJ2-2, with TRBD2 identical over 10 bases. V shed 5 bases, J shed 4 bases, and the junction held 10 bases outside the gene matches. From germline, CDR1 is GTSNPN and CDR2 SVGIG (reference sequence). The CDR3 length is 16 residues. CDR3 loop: CAWRRLAGGVTGELFF. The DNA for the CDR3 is TGTGCCTGGCGGCGATTAGCGGGAGGAGTCACCGGGGAGCTGTTTTTT. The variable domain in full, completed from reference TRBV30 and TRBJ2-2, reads SQTIHQWPATLVQPVGSPLSLECTVEGTSNPNLYWYRQAAGRGLQLLFYSVGIGQISSEVPQNLSASRPQDRQFILSSKKLLLSDSGFYLCAWRRLAGGVTGELFFGEGSRLTVL.

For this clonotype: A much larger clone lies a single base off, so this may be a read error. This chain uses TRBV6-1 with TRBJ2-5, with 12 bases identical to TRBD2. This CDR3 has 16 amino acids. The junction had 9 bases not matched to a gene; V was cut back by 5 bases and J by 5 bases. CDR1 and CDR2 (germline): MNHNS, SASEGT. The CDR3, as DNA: TGTGCCAGCAGTCCCCAAGAACTAGCGGGAGGCGAGACCCAGTACTTC. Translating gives CASSPQELAGGETQYF.

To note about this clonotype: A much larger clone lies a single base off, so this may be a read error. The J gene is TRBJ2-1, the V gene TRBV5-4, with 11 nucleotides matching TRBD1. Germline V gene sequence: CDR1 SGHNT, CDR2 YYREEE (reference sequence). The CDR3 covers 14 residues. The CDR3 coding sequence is TGTACCAGCAGCTATGGGGACAGGGGGGATGAGCAGTTCTTC. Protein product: CTSSYGDRGDEQFF.

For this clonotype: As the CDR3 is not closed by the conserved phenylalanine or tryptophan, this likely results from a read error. CDR3 residues: CASSERRARWPQHY. In DNA form, the CDR3 reads TGTGCCAGCAGTGAGCGTAGGGCCCGGTGGCCCCAGCATTAT. The V gene is TRBV10-2, the J gene TRBJ1-5; D uncertain. The germline V gene encodes CDR1 WSHSY and CDR2 SAAADI. The CDR3 runs to 14 residues.